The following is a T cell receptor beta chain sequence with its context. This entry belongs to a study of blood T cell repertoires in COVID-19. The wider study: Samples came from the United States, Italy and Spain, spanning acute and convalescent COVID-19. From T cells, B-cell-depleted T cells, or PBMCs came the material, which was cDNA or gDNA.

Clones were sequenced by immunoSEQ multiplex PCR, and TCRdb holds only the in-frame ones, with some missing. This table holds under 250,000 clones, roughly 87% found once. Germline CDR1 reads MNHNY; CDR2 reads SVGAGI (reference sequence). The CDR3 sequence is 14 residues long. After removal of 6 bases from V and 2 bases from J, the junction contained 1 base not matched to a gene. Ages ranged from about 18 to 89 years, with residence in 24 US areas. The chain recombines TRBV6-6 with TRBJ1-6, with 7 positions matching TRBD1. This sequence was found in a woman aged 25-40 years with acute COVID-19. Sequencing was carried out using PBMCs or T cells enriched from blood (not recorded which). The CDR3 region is CASSQGAYNSPLHF. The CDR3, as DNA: TGTGCCAGCAGCCAGGGGGCCTATAATTCACCCCTCCACTTT.